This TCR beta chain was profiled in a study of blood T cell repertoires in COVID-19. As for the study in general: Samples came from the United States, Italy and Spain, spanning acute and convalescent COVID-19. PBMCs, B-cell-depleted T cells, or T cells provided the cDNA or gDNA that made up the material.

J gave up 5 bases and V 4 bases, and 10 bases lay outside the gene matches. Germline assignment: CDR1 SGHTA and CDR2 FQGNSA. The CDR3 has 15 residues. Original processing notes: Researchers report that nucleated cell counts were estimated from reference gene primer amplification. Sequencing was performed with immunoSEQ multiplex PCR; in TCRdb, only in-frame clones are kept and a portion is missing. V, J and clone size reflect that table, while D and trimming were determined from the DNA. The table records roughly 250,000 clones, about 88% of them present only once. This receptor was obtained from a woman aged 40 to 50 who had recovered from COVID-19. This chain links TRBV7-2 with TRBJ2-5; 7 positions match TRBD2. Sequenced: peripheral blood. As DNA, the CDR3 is TGTGCCAGCAGCTCAGCCCCGGGGGGATCCGAGACCCAGTACTTC. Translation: CASSSAPGGSETQYF. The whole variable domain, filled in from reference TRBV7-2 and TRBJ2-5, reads GAGVSQSPSNKVTEKGKDVELRCDPISGHTALYWYRQSLGQGLEFLIYFQGNSAPDKSGLPSDRFSAERTGGSVSTLTIQRTQQEDSAVYLCASSSAPGGSETQYFGPGTRLLVL.